This passage covers 24 T cell receptor beta chains from one sample sequenced in a study of blood T cell repertoires in COVID-19. Method: immunoSEQ multiplex PCR; TCRdb's copy keeps in-frame clones and lacks some. The sample yields some 110,000 clones, under 80% seen once. The specimen sequenced was peripheral blood. These receptors all stem from a woman between 70 and 85 years old with acute or convalescent COVID-19.

This clone was seen a single time. The rearrangement links TRBV5-5 to TRBJ1-2; D is unresolved. The CDR3 runs to 16 residues. The V end was cut by 2 bases, the J end by 8 bases, with 22 bases between. Germline CDR1 and CDR2: SGHKS and YYEKEE (reference sequence). The CDR3 spells CASSFNPPGDLRGYTF. CDR3 coding DNA: TGTGCCAGCAGCTTTAACCCCCCCGGGGATCTGAGGGGCTACACCTTC.

The chain links TRBV2 to TRBJ2-2, with 9 positions matching TRBD1. Germline V gene sequence: CDR1 SNHLY, CDR2 FYNNEI. J gave up 3 bases and V 1 base, and 0 bases lay outside the gene matches. The CDR3 runs 15 residues. The CDR3 protein is CASSEGQGDTGELFF. DNA for the CDR3: TGTGCCAGCAGTGAAGGACAGGGGGACACCGGGGAGCTGTTTTTT.

This chain joins TRBV10-3 and TRBJ1-5; 9 nucleotides line up with TRBD1. Germline V gene lookup returns CDR1 ENHRY and CDR2 SYGVKD. J gave up 4 bases and V 2 bases, and 0 bases lay outside the gene matches. This CDR3 comprises 14 residues. The CDR3 region has the DNA TGTGCCATCAGTGAGGGACAGGGGAATCAGCCCCAGCATTTT. It encodes CAISEGQGNQPQHF.

The chain is built from TRBV10-3 and TRBJ2-5, with D tentatively TRBD2 (6 bases). Germline V gives CDR1 ENHRY, CDR2 SYGVKD. V lost 4 bases, J lost 2 bases, and 8 bases lay in between. The CDR3 runs to 13 residues. Here the CDR3 reads CAISGTIQETQYF. Written as DNA, the CDR3 is TGTGCCATCAGTGGGACTATTCAAGAGACCCAGTACTTC.

J is TRBJ1-1 and V is TRBV7-2; tentative D call: TRBD1 (6 bases). Germline V gene lookup returns CDR1 SGHTA and CDR2 FQGNSA. CDR3 length: 11 amino acids. The ends were cut back, 1 base at V and 11 bases at J, with 8 bases in the middle. The chain's CDR3 is CASSLDRVAFF. The CDR3 DNA is TGTGCCAGCAGCTTAGACAGGGTGGCTTTCTTT.

The chain carries TRBV9 and TRBJ2-1, with 8 bases that match TRBD2. Germline loops: CDR1 SGDLS, CDR2 YYNGEE. After removal of 0 bases from V and 3 bases from J, the junction contained 5 bases not matched to a gene. This CDR3 is 16 amino acids long. The CDR3 is CASSVAGGGYYNEQFF. CDR3 bases: TGTGCCAGCAGCGTAGCGGGGGGGGGCTACTACAATGAGCAGTTCTTC.

The V gene is TRBV27, the J gene TRBJ1-2; a possible D gene is TRBD1 (6 bases). Germline CDR1 is MNHEY and CDR2 is SMNVEV (reference sequence). V dropped 10 bases and J dropped 8 bases, with 20 bases sitting between them. The CDR3 runs 13 residues. The CDR3 protein is CATSSTGTEGYTF. CDR3 nucleotide sequence: TGTGCCACCTCGAGCACAGGGACGGAGGGCTACACCTTC.

V and J are TRBV5-4 and TRBJ2-3, with 13 bases identical to TRBD2. The CDR3 consists of 16 residues. Losses at the gene ends were 3 bases for V and 0 bases for J; bases not matched to a gene: 1. Germline-derived CDR1 and CDR2 are SGHNT and YYREEE (reference sequence). The CDR3 protein is CASSSGLAGSTDTQYF. The CDR3 DNA reads TGTGCCAGCAGCTCGGGACTAGCGGGGAGCACAGATACGCAGTATTTT. Based on the CDR3 plus reference TRBV5-4 and TRBJ2-3, the full variable domain is ETGVTQSPTHLIKTRGQQVTLRCSSQSGHNTVSWYQQALGQGPQFIFQYYREEENGRGNFPPRFSGLQFPNYSSELNVNALELDDSALYLCASSSGLAGSTDTQYFGPGTRLTVL.

The genes are TRBV30 and TRBJ1-2; the match to TRBD1 covers 9 bases. Germline CDR1 is GTSNPN and CDR2 is SVGIG (reference sequence). This CDR3 contains 12 residues. The V gene end was trimmed by 5 bases and the J gene end by 4 bases; junction bases not matched to a gene: 2. Written as DNA, the CDR3 is TGTGCCTGGGAGGACAGGGGCTATGGCTACACCTTC. It is translated as CAWEDRGYGYTF.

The chain employs TRBV5-1 and TRBJ2-3, with 9 bases aligning to TRBD1. The CDR3 covers 15 residues. Germline lookup yields CDR1 SGHRS and CDR2 YFSETQ. Germline trimming cut 2 bases from V and 2 bases from J; bases unmatched to any gene: 3. This chain's CDR3 is CASSLQGAYTDTQYF. The CDR3 nucleotides read TGCGCCAGCAGCTTACAGGGGGCGTACACAGATACGCAGTATTTT. The full variable domain, completed using reference TRBV5-1 and TRBJ2-3, is KAGVTQTPRYLIKTRGQQVTLSCSPISGHRSVSWYQQTPGQGLQFLFEYFSETQRNKGNFPGRFSGRQFSNSRSEMNVSTLELGDSALYLCASSLQGAYTDTQYFGPGTRLTVL.

V and J are TRBV12-3 or TRBV12-4 and TRBJ2-1; D not resolved. V lost 5 bases and J lost 2, with 4 bases in between. The CDR3 spans 12 residues. CDR3 nucleotides: TGTGCCAGCAGTACTACCTACAATGAGCAGTTCTTC. This sequence encodes CASSTTYNEQFF.

The V gene is TRBV3-1 (or the pseudogene TRBV3-2), the J gene TRBJ1-2; tentatively, D is TRBD1 (5 bases). This CDR3 has 13 residues. With 1 base removed from V and 8 bases from J, the gap between germline ends came to 11 bases. Germline CDR1 LGHDT, CDR2 YNNKEL (reference sequence). The CDR3 spells CASSQVQGGGYTF. In nucleotides, the CDR3 is TGTGCCAGCAGCCAAGTCCAGGGAGGCGGCTACACCTTC.

The J gene is TRBJ1-2, the V gene TRBV4-3; 10 positions agree with TRBD1. CDR3 length equals 14 residues. CDR1 and CDR2 (germline): LGHNA, YSLEER. V was clipped by 4 bases and J by 6 bases; unmatched bases: 5. In DNA form, the CDR3 reads TGCGCCAGCAGCCGAGACAGGGGGCTGGATGGCTACACCTTC. Protein product: CASSRDRGLDGYTF.

This clone was seen a handful of times. This CDR3 is CASSGAAGAYNEQFF. CDR3 DNA: TGTGCCAGCAGTGGCGCGGCAGGGGCCTACAATGAGCAGTTCTTC. This chain joins TRBV9 and TRBJ2-1; tentative D call: TRBD1 (6 bases). Germline V gives CDR1 SGDLS, CDR2 YYNGEE. This CDR3 comprises 15 residues. Trimming pared 5 bases from V and 2 bases from J, leaving 14 bases between.

This chain links TRBV10-3 with TRBJ1-1; no clear D. Germline V gene data show CDR1 as ENHRY and CDR2 as SYGVKD. The CDR3 totals 13 residues. Between the trimmed V and J ends, which lost 11 bases and 0 bases, there was a span of 13 bases. Here the CDR3 reads CASRTGLNTEAFF. The CDR3 DNA is TGTGCCTCCCGAACGGGGTTGAACACTGAAGCTTTCTTT.

V usage is TRBV5-1 and J usage is TRBJ2-7; 8 nucleotides agree with TRBD2. CDR3 length: 16 amino acids. CDR1 is SGHRS and CDR2 is YFSETQ in the germline V gene. The V segment lost 10 bases and the J segment 8 bases; nucleotides outside the gene matches: 23. DNA of the CDR3: TGCGCCTGGTTGCGCCGTTGGGGGGGCCGGGGGGGGCAGCAGTACTTC. This sequence encodes CAWLRRWGGRGGQQYF.

The V and J genes are TRBV29-1 and TRBJ2-7, with 7 bases that match TRBD1. Trimming took 6 bases from V and 5 from J; bases not matched to a gene: 16. CDR1 is SQVTM, CDR2 ANQGSEA, per germline. CDR3 size: 15 residues. CDR3 region: CSVQLDRTGGNEQYF. The CDR3 DNA reads TGCAGCGTACAACTTGACAGGACAGGAGGCAACGAGCAGTACTTC.

The chain joins TRBV5-8 to TRBJ2-3; the match to TRBD2 covers 8 bases. Looked up from germline, CDR1 is SGHTS and CDR2 is YDEGEE. Germline trimming cut 4 bases from V and 1 base from J; bases unmatched to any gene: 8. The CDR3 totals 16 residues. CDR3 bases: TGTGCCAGCAGCCCTCTCGGGACTAGACGCACAGATACGCAGTATTTT. It codes for CASSPLGTRRTDTQYF. Based on the CDR3 plus reference TRBV5-8 and TRBJ2-3, the full variable domain is EAGVTQSPTHLIKTRGQQATLRCSPISGHTSVYWYQQALGLGLQFLLWYDEGEERNRGNFPPRFSGRQFPNYSSELNVNALELEDSALYLCASSPLGTRRTDTQYFGPGTRLTVL.

V is TRBV5-4 and J is TRBJ2-2; D possibly corresponds to TRBD2 (6 bases). The CDR3 length is 16 residues. CDR1 and CDR2 from the germline V gene are SGHNT and YYREEE (reference sequence). With 2 bases removed from V and 4 bases from J, the gap between germline ends came to 15 bases. The CDR3 protein is CASSFVGLTSTGELFF. CDR3 DNA sequence: TGTGCCAGCAGCTTTGTGGGACTTACCTCCACCGGGGAGCTGTTTTTT.

Comment on this clone: Other DNA sequences in this specimen translate into the identical CDR3. The chain carries TRBV29-1 and TRBJ2-2; a possible D gene is TRBD1 (6 bases). The germline gives CDR1 SQVTM, CDR2 ANQGSEA. The V and J ends lost 4 bases and 1 base respectively, with 7 bases between them. CDR3 length: 13 amino acids. Here the CDR3 reads CSVVRGNTGELFF. The CDR3, as DNA: TGCAGCGTTGTCAGGGGGAACACCGGGGAGCTGTTTTTT.

The chain recombines TRBV30 with TRBJ1-1; the D gene is possibly TRBD1 (5 bases). The CDR3 is 16 residues long. CDR1 is GTSNPN, CDR2 SVGIG, per germline (reference sequence). Trimming cost V 0 bases and J 0 bases, with 14 bases left between them. The CDR3 nucleotides read TGTGCCTGGAGTGTACGGGGACTTTTACTGAACACTGAAGCTTTCTTT. Its translation is CAWSVRGLLLNTEAFF. Together with reference TRBV30 and TRBJ1-1, the CDR3 gives the full variable domain: SQTIHQWPATLVQPVGSPLSLECTVEGTSNPNLYWYRQAAGRGLQLLFYSVGIGQISSEVPQNLSASRPQDRQFILSSKKLLLSDSGFYLCAWSVRGLLLNTEAFFGQGTRLTVV.

J is TRBJ1-2 and V is TRBV18; 8 positions agree with TRBD1. The CDR3 length is 15 residues. CDR1 KGHSH and CDR2 LQKENI come from the germline V gene. Trimming took 3 bases from V and 5 from J; bases not matched to a gene: 8. This CDR3 is CASSPPTGVIYGYTF. CDR3 coding DNA: TGTGCCAGCTCACCCCCGACAGGGGTCATATATGGCTACACCTTC.

This chain links TRBV19 with TRBJ2-1; 8 bases are a match to TRBD2. The V and J ends lost 5 bases and 0 bases, in that order; junction bases with no gene match: 3. There are 15 residues in the CDR3. Per germline, CDR1 LNHDA and CDR2 SQIVND (reference sequence). The CDR3 sequence: CASSPGTSSYNEQFF. DNA of the CDR3: TGTGCCAGTAGTCCCGGGACTAGCTCCTACAATGAGCAGTTCTTC.

The V gene is TRBV7-2, the J gene TRBJ2-2; no clear D. Trimming took off 1 base at V and 1 base at J, with 4 bases between the two ends. This CDR3 comprises 14 residues. Per the germline V gene, CDR1 is SGHTA and CDR2 is FQGNSA. As DNA, the CDR3 is TGTGCCAGCAGCTTAGTTAAGAACACCGGGGAGCTGTTTTTT. This gives the protein CASSLVKNTGELFF.